Following are 23 T cell receptor beta chains from one sample sequenced in a study of T cells in localized non-small cell lung cancer. Method: immunoSEQ multiplex PCR; TCRdb's copy keeps in-frame clones and lacks some. The sample lists 61,000 or so clones, about nine tenths occurring once. The sequenced sample was peripheral blood, obtained before any cancer treatment. The source is a woman aged 35 to 75 with stage I lung adenocarcinoma.

The rearrangement joins TRBV18 to TRBJ1-1, with 8 bases aligning to TRBD1. CDR3 length: 12 amino acids. V trimming: 6 bases; J trimming: 8 bases; junction bases outside the gene matches: 5. The germline V gene has CDR1 KGHSH and CDR2 LQKENI. The CDR3 nucleotides read TGTGCCAGCTCTCTGTACAGGGGGGAAGCTTTCTTT. It encodes CASSLYRGEAFF.

V usage is TRBV11-2 and J usage is TRBJ1-2; no reliable D call. The CDR3 sequence is 16 residues long. Germline V gives CDR1 SGHAT, CDR2 FQNNGV. Deletions cut 2 bases from V and 8 bases from J, with 21 bases between. The DNA of the CDR3 is TGTGCCAGCAGCTTAAAAACGGGAGGGTATGGAGTCGGCTACACCTTC. Its translation: CASSLKTGGYGVGYTF. Drawing the rest from reference TRBV11-2 and TRBJ1-2, the complete variable domain is EAGVAQSPRYKIIEKRQSVAFWCNPISGHATLYWYQQILGQGPKLLIQFQNNGVVDDSQLPKDRFSAERLKGVDSTLKIQPAKLEDSAVYLCASSLKTGGYGVGYTFGSGTRLTVV.

The chain employs TRBV4-1 and TRBJ1-3, with D perhaps TRBD1 (5 bases). Germline-derived CDR1 and CDR2 are MGHRA and YSYEKL. The CDR3 runs 14 residues. V was trimmed by 4 bases and J by 9 bases, leaving 16 bases between them. CDR3 residues: CASSLQGSRGTIYF. The CDR3 bases are TGCGCCAGCAGCCTTCAGGGTTCTCGAGGCACCATATATTTT.

This chain uses TRBV6-5 with TRBJ1-1; 7 nucleotides match TRBD1. Germline CDR1 MNHEY, CDR2 SVGAGI. The CDR3 extends over 15 amino acids. V lost 0 bases, J lost 4 bases, and 5 bases stayed unmatched. The CDR3, as DNA: TGTGCCAGCAGTTACTCCCCCAACAGGGGCACTGAAGCTTTCTTT. Amino acid sequence: CASSYSPNRGTEAFF.

With respect to this clone: One junction end does not reproduce the germline sequence, and a read error may be involved. This chain connects TRBV19 to TRBJ1-1, with 7 bases aligning to TRBD1. The CDR3 contains 16 residues. CDR1 and CDR2 from the germline V gene are LNHDA and SQIVND (reference sequence). The DNA of the CDR3 is TGTGCCAGTAGTGTAGACAGGGACGACATGAACACTGAAGCTTTCTTT. Translated: CASSVDRDDMNTEAFF.

This chain links TRBV5-1 with TRBJ2-7; 9 positions agree with TRBD2. Germline V CDR1 and CDR2: SGHRS, YFSETQ. Trimming cost V 0 bases and J 6 bases; bases outside gene matches: 10. The CDR3 sequence is 16 residues long. The CDR3 nucleotides are TGCGCCAGCAGCTTGGGGGCCGGGACTAGCATCGGCGAGCAGTACTTC. This gives the protein CASSLGAGTSIGEQYF.

This CDR3 is CASRSTGKSYNSPLHF. The CDR3 DNA reads as TGTGCCAGCAGATCGACAGGGAAGTCCTATAATTCACCCCTCCACTTT. The V call is TRBV7-2, the J call TRBJ1-6, with 7 positions matching TRBD1. With V trimmed by 6 bases and J by 1 base, 6 bases remained unmatched. This CDR3 has 16 residues. Germline loops: CDR1 SGHTA, CDR2 FQGNSA.

This chain links TRBV15 with TRBJ2-5; 7 nucleotides match TRBD2. Trimming cost V 8 bases and J 3 bases; bases outside gene matches: 6. The CDR3 covers 13 residues. Germline V gives CDR1 LNHNV, CDR2 YYDKDF (reference sequence). The CDR3 protein is CATHRGGEETQYF. In nucleotides, the CDR3 is TGTGCCACCCATAGGGGAGGGGAAGAGACCCAGTACTTC.

The J gene is TRBJ1-4, the V gene TRBV7-8, with TRBD1 as a possible D gene (5 bases). Trimming removed 4 bases from V and 4 bases from J, with 25 bases in between. Germline-derived CDR1 and CDR2 are SGHVS and FQNEAQ. The CDR3 contains 19 residues. CDR3 DNA: TGTGCCAGCAGCTATCGAGACATGGGCCCGGGACGGGGTAATGAAAAACTGTTTTTT. This encodes CASSYRDMGPGRGNEKLFF.

The chain joins TRBV9 to TRBJ1-2; D is undetermined. Germline values: CDR1 SGDLS, CDR2 YYNGEE. This CDR3 is built from 15 residues. With 0 bases removed from V and 0 bases from J, the gap between germline ends came to 9 bases. CDR3 nucleotide sequence: TGTGCCAGCAGCGTAGACGTGGATCCTAACTATGGCTACACCTTC. Its translation: CASSVDVDPNYGYTF.

V usage is TRBV9 and J usage is TRBJ2-2, with D possibly TRBD1 on 5 matching bases. V was clipped by 0 bases and J by 4 bases, with 7 bases between them. The CDR3 is 14 amino acids. Per germline, CDR1 SGDLS and CDR2 YYNGEE. The DNA for the CDR3 is TGTGCCAGCAGCGTAGTGCAGGGCACCGGGGAGCTGTTTTTT. It is translated as CASSVVQGTGELFF. The whole variable domain, remainder taken from reference TRBV9 and TRBJ2-2, is DSGVTQTPKHLITATGQRVTLRCSPRSGDLSVYWYQQSLDQGLQFLIQYYNGEERAKGNILERFSAQQFPDLHSELNLSSLELGDSALYFCASSVVQGTGELFFGEGSRLTVL.

CDR3 bases: TGTGCCAGCACCTCCGGGACAGGGGTTCAGCCCCAGCATTTT. Translated: CASTSGTGVQPQHF. The rearrangement uses TRBV6-1 and TRBJ1-5, with 10 bases that match TRBD1. Losses at the gene ends were 7 bases for V and 6 bases for J; bases not matched to a gene: 6. Germline V CDR1 and CDR2: MNHNS, SASEGT. The CDR3 has 14 residues.

The rearrangement uses TRBV25-1 and TRBJ2-1; D not resolved. V was pared by 1 base and J by 6 bases, with 1 base between. CDR3 size: 11 residues. Germline assignment: CDR1 MGHDK and CDR2 SYGVNS. The CDR3 DNA reads as TGTGCCAGCAGTGAATTCAATGAGCAGTTCTTC. Amino acid sequence: CASSEFNEQFF.

The V call is TRBV28, the J call TRBJ2-5; D uncertain. V gave up 4 bases and J gave up 5 bases, with 2 bases separating them. CDR3 length: 10 residues. Germline loops: CDR1 MDHEN, CDR2 SYDVKM. CDR3 nucleotides: TGTGCCAGCAGTTCGGAGACCCAGTACTTC. Protein: CASSSETQYF.

The chain carries TRBV7-9 and TRBJ1-1; D not resolved. In germline, CDR1 is SEHNR, CDR2 FQNEAQ (reference sequence). The CDR3 spans 15 residues. The V and J ends lost 4 bases and 0 bases respectively, with 12 bases between them. The CDR3 sequence is CASSSWTEMNTEAFF. CDR3 nucleotide sequence: TGTGCCAGCAGCTCCTGGACCGAGATGAACACTGAAGCTTTCTTT.

This clone was counted between two and nine times. The chain has TRBV4-3 and TRBJ1-6; D not resolved. Trimming removed 0 bases from V and 0 bases from J, with 0 bases in between. CDR3 length: 14 residues. Germline values: CDR1 LGHNA, CDR2 YSLEER. CDR3 amino acids: CASSQDSYNSPLHF. The DNA for the CDR3 is TGCGCCAGCAGCCAAGACTCCTATAATTCACCCCTCCACTTT.

The chain uses TRBV9 and TRBJ2-7, with a weak D call TRBD1 (7 bases). Germline loops: CDR1 SGDLS, CDR2 YYNGEE. This CDR3 is built from 15 residues. Between the trimmed V and J ends, which lost 0 bases and 2 bases, there was a span of 12 bases. Written as DNA, the CDR3 is TGTGCCAGCAGCGTAGATAGCAGGGGGGCCTACGAGCAGTACTTC. Its protein product is CASSVDSRGAYEQYF.

The gene calls are TRBV7-2 and TRBJ1-5; D remains ambiguous. Per germline, CDR1 SGHTA and CDR2 FQGNSA. This CDR3 spans 13 amino acids. Trimming removed 3 bases at V and 6 bases at J, with 9 bases between. The CDR3 protein is CASSFTDSQPQHF. CDR3 sequence (DNA): TGTGCCAGCAGCTTCACGGACTCTCAGCCCCAGCATTTT.

Comments on this clone: A read error may produce the germline difference seen at one junction end. The chain employs TRBV7-9 and TRBJ1-1; possibly TRBD1 for D (6 bases). This CDR3 is built from 13 residues. Germline V gene data show CDR1 as SEHNR and CDR2 as FQNEAQ (reference sequence). The CDR3 protein is CASSQGQNTEAFF. The DNA for the CDR3 is TGTGCTAGCAGCCAGGGGCAGAACACTGAAGCTTTCTTT.

The chain links TRBV7-9 to TRBJ1-6; no clear D. The CDR3 consists of 12 residues. Trimming shortened V by 3 bases and J by 7 bases, and 4 bases separated the two germline ends. Germline CDR1 SEHNR, CDR2 FQNEAQ (reference sequence). The CDR3 loop reads CASSLSNSPLHF. CDR3 bases: TGTGCCAGCAGCTTGTCCAATTCACCCCTCCACTTT.

The chain joins TRBV11-3 to TRBJ2-3; D ambiguous. There are 15 residues in the CDR3. Germline assignment: CDR1 SGHNT and CDR2 YENEEA. V shed 1 base and J shed 0 bases, with 8 bases lying between them. The CDR3 here is CASSLGPASTDTQYF. The CDR3 region has the DNA TGTGCCAGCAGCTTAGGACCGGCCAGCACAGATACGCAGTATTTT.

V and J are TRBV18 and TRBJ1-4; no clear D gene. Germline V lookup: CDR1 KGHSH, CDR2 LQKENI. Between the trimmed V and J ends, which lost 4 bases and 3 bases, there was a span of 6 bases. The CDR3 extends over 13 amino acids. The CDR3 DNA reads TGTGCCAGCTCACGGAGCCCTAATGAAAAACTGTTTTTT. Its translation: CASSRSPNEKLFF.

The CDR3 loop reads CAISESGGENTEAFF. The CDR3 DNA reads as TGTGCCATCAGTGAGTCGGGCGGAGAGAACACTGAAGCTTTCTTT. The V call is TRBV10-3, the J call TRBJ1-1; D is unclear. V was clipped by 0 bases and J by 1 base, with 9 bases between them. The CDR3 length is 15 residues. Germline CDR1 and CDR2: ENHRY and SYGVKD.